This entry describes one T cell receptor beta chain. What it recognizes is unknown. In the PCR, 60 Vbeta and 13 Jbeta primers were used. Sequencing was performed with immunoSEQ multiplex PCR; in TCRdb, only in-frame clones are kept and a portion is missing. The sample's table shows 55,000 to 75,000 clones. The data were taken from a study of cytomegalovirus exposure and HLA in healthy donors. The V end was cut by 1 base, the J end by 8 bases, with 11 bases between. CDR3 length: 13 residues. Germline V gives CDR1 SGHTA, CDR2 FQGNSA. Donors were ostensibly healthy at sampling, although undocumented immune exposures were probable. General study findings and limits: Most of the CMV-associated TCR beta chains (in a later analysis) appeared to be HLA-restricted. An analysis that was carried out later associated some 17,000 TCR beta sequences with HLA alleles at 0.05 false discovery rate.

Input material: PBMCs. This chain connects TRBV7-2 to TRBJ1-1; D not certain. The receptor's source is a male donor in good health and CMV-seronegative. The CDR3 loop reads CASSLELGSEAFF. CDR3 coding DNA: TGTGCCAGCAGCTTAGAGCTCGGGTCAGAAGCTTTCTTT. The complete variable domain, with remaining parts taken from reference TRBV7-2 and TRBJ1-1, reads GAGVSQSPSNKVTEKGKDVELRCDPISGHTALYWYRQSLGQGLEFLIYFQGNSAPDKSGLPSDRFSAERTGGSVSTLTIQRTQQEDSAVYLCASSLELGSEAFFGQGTRLTVV.